The entry below describes one T cell receptor (beta chain). Its antigen is not identified. The germline V gene encodes CDR1 MNHEY and CDR2 SVGAGI. V was trimmed by 5 bases and J by 7 bases, leaving 14 bases between them. The CDR3 spans 13 residues. The repertoire was sequenced with immunoSEQ multiplex PCR; TCRdb's copy has only in-frame clones and lacks some. The data hold about 29,000 clones, with 83% observed a single time. The data are from a study of neoadjuvant nivolumab and ipilimumab in lung cancer. Study-wide context: Nivolumab 3 mg/kg was given days 1, 15 and 29, plus ipilimumab 1 mg/kg day 1 in combination.

Overall study findings and caveats: Resected tumors had greater TCR richness and clonality than uninvolved lung.

This receptor was taken from an adult with non-small cell lung cancer. The V call is TRBV6-5, the J call TRBJ1-2, with D possibly matching TRBD1 (6 bases). The sequencing here drew on tumor tissue, taken after neoadjuvant nivolumab, alone or with ipilimumab, at or shortly before surgery. CDR3 residues: CASSKPGTLGYTF. The CDR3 DNA follows: TGTGCCAGCAGTAAACCCGGGACACTTGGCTACACCTTC.